The clone carrying this T cell receptor (beta chain) has just a few counts. Antigen unknown. The sample comes from a study of T cells after yellow fever vaccination. The V and J ends lost 4 bases and 8 bases respectively, with 15 bases between them. This CDR3 has 14 residues. Germline loops: CDR1 MGHRA, CDR2 YSYEKL. General observations from the study: Post-booster repertoires contained most primary-vaccination clones again (about 95% CD4, around 88% CD8).

TCRdb re-analysed the 5' RACE reads in MiXCR, keeping a single row per CDR3 protein. Of more than 95,000 distinct CDR3 sequences listed, about 15% were seen once; the top ten hold approximately 43%. This TCR was recovered from a man aged 18 to 30 who received the YFV17D yellow fever vaccine. The sample consisted of CD8+ T cells sorted from PBMCs, taken 5 days after the yellow fever booster vaccination. The gene calls are TRBV4-1 and TRBJ1-5; weak D call: TRBD1 (6 bases). The CDR3 reads CASSPEVRGKPQHF. In DNA form, the CDR3 reads TGCGCCAGCAGCCCAGAGGTCAGGGGCAAGCCCCAGCATTTT.